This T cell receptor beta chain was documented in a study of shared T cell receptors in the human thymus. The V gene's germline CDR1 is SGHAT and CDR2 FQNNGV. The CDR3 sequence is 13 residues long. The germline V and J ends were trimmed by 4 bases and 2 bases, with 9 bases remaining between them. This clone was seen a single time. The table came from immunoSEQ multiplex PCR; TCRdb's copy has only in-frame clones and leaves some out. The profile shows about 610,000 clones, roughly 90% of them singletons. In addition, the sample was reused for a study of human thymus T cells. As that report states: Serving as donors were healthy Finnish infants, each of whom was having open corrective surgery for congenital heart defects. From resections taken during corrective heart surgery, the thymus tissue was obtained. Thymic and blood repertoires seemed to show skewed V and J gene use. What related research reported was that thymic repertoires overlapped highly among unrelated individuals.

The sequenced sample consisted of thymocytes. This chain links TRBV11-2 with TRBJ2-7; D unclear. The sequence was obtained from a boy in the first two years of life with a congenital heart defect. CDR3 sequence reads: CASSSVSPYEQYF. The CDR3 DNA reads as TGTGCCAGCAGCTCGGTAAGCCCCTACGAGCAGTACTTC.